Presented here are 25 T cell receptor beta chains from one specimen sequenced in a study of blood T cell repertoires in COVID-19. Clones were sequenced by immunoSEQ multiplex PCR, and TCRdb holds only the in-frame ones, with some missing. The sample contains about 99,000 clones, about 83% of which appear only once. Sequenced: peripheral blood. Source of these receptors: a man between 65 and 85 years old with active or convalescent COVID-19.

A single count supports this clone. The chain recombines TRBV5-6 with TRBJ2-6; a possible D gene is TRBD1 (6 bases). CDR1 SGHDT and CDR2 YYEEEE come from the germline V gene. This CDR3 region has 18 residues. V lost 4 bases to trimming and J lost 3 bases, with 20 bases between them. CDR3 amino acids: CASSPVDRTNSGANVLTF. The DNA of the CDR3 is TGTGCCAGCAGCCCCGTTGACAGGACCAACAGTGGGGCCAACGTCCTGACTTTC.

This chain uses TRBV5-4 with TRBJ2-7; maybe TRBD1 (6 bases). V was pared by 0 bases and J by 3 bases, with 13 bases between. This CDR3 has 15 residues. Germline V gene lookup returns CDR1 SGHNT and CDR2 YYREEE (reference sequence). For the CDR3, the DNA is TGTGCCAGCAGCTTGGGGCAGGGGAAGAACTACGAGCAGTACTTC. Protein: CASSLGQGKNYEQYF. Complete variable domain (other parts from reference TRBV5-4 and TRBJ2-7): ETGVTQSPTHLIKTRGQQVTLRCSSQSGHNTVSWYQQALGQGPQFIFQYYREEENGRGNFPPRFSGLQFPNYSSELNVNALELDDSALYLCASSLGQGKNYEQYFGPGTRLTVT.

This clone occurred a few times. The chain has TRBV5-1 and TRBJ2-7; 9 nucleotides line up with TRBD1. CDR1 and CDR2 (germline): SGHRS, YFSETQ. The J segment lost 0 bases and the V segment lost 4 bases, leaving 8 bases of the junction unmatched. The CDR3 is 16 residues long. CDR3 protein: CASSQRGGQGSYEQYF. CDR3 in DNA: TGCGCCAGCAGCCAGAGAGGGGGACAGGGCTCCTACGAGCAGTACTTC.

The V call is TRBV3-1 (or the pseudogene TRBV3-2), the J call TRBJ2-7; 10 bases are a match to TRBD1. J was trimmed by 5 bases and V by 6 bases; bases with no gene match: 13. CDR3 length: 16 amino acids. CDR1 and CDR2 from the germline V gene are LGHDT and YNNKEL (reference sequence). The CDR3 DNA sequence: TGTGCCAGCAGTCGTAGGGACAGGGGATTTAGGAACGAGCAGTACTTC. Protein product: CASSRRDRGFRNEQYF.

This chain connects TRBV7-6 to TRBJ1-1; D perhaps matches TRBD1 (6 bases). Deletions cut 5 bases from V and 2 bases from J, with 18 bases between. The CDR3 has 16 residues. Looked up from germline, CDR1 is SGHVS and CDR2 is FNYEAQ. The CDR3 DNA sequence: TGTGCCAGCAGCCCACGGGGGGGGGCTATTAACACTGAAGCTTTCTTT. Its translation is CASSPRGGAINTEAFF. The whole variable domain, filled in from reference TRBV7-6 and TRBJ1-1, reads GAGVSQSPRYKVTKRGQDVALRCDPISGHVSLYWYRQALGQGPEFLTYFNYEAQQDKSGLPNDRFSAERPEGSISTLTIQRTEQRDSAMYRCASSPRGGAINTEAFFGQGTRLTVV.

The chain employs TRBV3-1 (or the pseudogene TRBV3-2) and TRBJ2-1; D may be TRBD2 (6 bases). The CDR3 has 18 amino acids. With 0 bases removed from V and 4 bases from J, the gap between germline ends came to 19 bases. Germline V CDR1 and CDR2: LGHDT, YNNKEL (reference sequence). The CDR3 loop reads CASSQDFGIGGVYNEQFF. As DNA, the CDR3 is TGTGCCAGCAGCCAAGATTTTGGGATCGGGGGTGTGTACAATGAGCAGTTCTTC.

This clone was counted only a few times. The chain has TRBV7-6 and TRBJ1-1, with TRBD1 as a possible D gene (5 bases). The CDR3 is made up of 15 amino acids. Trimming took 2 bases from V and 2 from J, leaving 12 bases between them. The germline V gene has CDR1 SGHVS and CDR2 FNYEAQ. This CDR3 is CASSLMLGPNTEAFF. The CDR3 DNA is TGTGCCAGCAGCTTAATGTTGGGGCCAAACACTGAAGCTTTCTTT. The full variable domain, rest sourced from reference TRBV7-6 and TRBJ1-1, is GAGVSQSPRYKVTKRGQDVALRCDPISGHVSLYWYRQALGQGPEFLTYFNYEAQQDKSGLPNDRFSAERPEGSISTLTIQRTEQRDSAMYRCASSLMLGPNTEAFFGQGTRLTVV.

This clone was observed once. This chain connects TRBV3-1 (or the pseudogene TRBV3-2) to TRBJ1-3; D may be TRBD1 (5 bases). Germline V gene sequence: CDR1 LGHDT, CDR2 YNNKEL (reference sequence). This CDR3 is built from 16 residues. V was cut by 2 bases and J by 4 bases, with 15 bases left in between. CDR3 protein: CASSQNLQGTGNTIYF. CDR3 in DNA: TGTGCCAGCAGCCAAAATCTTCAGGGCACGGGAAACACCATATATTTT.

This clone came up a few times. The chain couples TRBV27 to TRBJ1-1; perhaps TRBD1 as D (6 bases). From germline, CDR1 is MNHEY and CDR2 SMNVEV (reference sequence). There are 14 residues in the CDR3. The V gene lost 7 bases and the J gene lost 7 bases, with 19 bases spanning the gap. CDR3 bases: TGTGCCAGCAACCAAGGGGGGGGCCTCGGTGAAGCTTTCTTT. As protein: CASNQGGGLGEAFF.

The chain has TRBV10-3 and TRBJ1-5, with 9 bases that match TRBD1. Germline lookup yields CDR1 ENHRY and CDR2 SYGVKD. This CDR3 is built from 16 residues. Losses at the gene ends were 5 bases for V and 0 bases for J; bases not matched to a gene: 5. CDR3 protein: CAISHRGLDSNQPQHF. CDR3 nucleotide sequence: TGTGCCATCAGTCACAGGGGGCTCGATAGCAATCAGCCCCAGCATTTT.

The V call is TRBV3-1 (or the pseudogene TRBV3-2), the J call TRBJ2-5; the D gene is possibly TRBD2 (6 bases). CDR3 size: 14 residues. Germline CDR1 LGHDT, CDR2 YNNKEL (reference sequence). Trimming pared 3 bases from V and 5 bases from J, leaving 13 bases between. The CDR3 reads CASSQRGAGETQYF. The CDR3 DNA reads as TGTGCCAGCAGCCAGCGAGGGGCGGGGGAGACCCAGTACTTC.

The chain combines TRBV21-1 with TRBJ1-2; no DNA check was done on the table's D call, TRBD1. TRBV21-1 is reported as a pseudogene. The CDR3 totals 17 residues. The CDR3: CASSAQMEDSCNYGYTF. CDR3 DNA: TGTGCCAGCAGCGCCCAAATGGAGGACAGCTGTAACTATGGCTACACCTTC.

V is TRBV29-1 and J is TRBJ1-1; D is perhaps TRBD1 (6 bases). CDR1 and CDR2 (germline): SQVTM, ANQGSEA. V was trimmed by 4 bases and J by 3 bases, leaving 9 bases between them. CDR3 size: 12 residues. The CDR3 DNA reads as TGCAGCGTTGCCAGGGGAGACACTGAAGCTTTCTTT. The encoded protein is CSVARGDTEAFF.

This chain uses TRBV2 with TRBJ1-2; 9 bases are shared with TRBD1. V dropped 1 base and J dropped 8; count of bases not matched to a gene: 11. CDR1 is SNHLY, CDR2 FYNNEI, per germline. This CDR3 has 16 amino acids. The CDR3 nucleotides read TGTGCCAGCAGTGAAGGACCCAGGGGACAGGGAATAGGCTACACCTTC. Translation gives CASSEGPRGQGIGYTF.

CDR3 DNA sequence: TGTGCCTGGAGCGGTACAGGGACTGAAGCTTTCTTT. Translating it yields CAWSGTGTEAFF. This chain joins TRBV30 and TRBJ1-1; D possibly corresponds to TRBD1 (6 bases). V lost 3 bases to trimming and J lost 5 bases, with 10 bases between them. The CDR3 has 12 amino acids. Germline V gene data show CDR1 as GTSNPN and CDR2 as SVGIG (reference sequence). The variable domain in full, completed from reference TRBV30 and TRBJ1-1, reads SQTIHQWPATLVQPVGSPLSLECTVEGTSNPNLYWYRQAAGRGLQLLFYSVGIGQISSEVPQNLSASRPQDRQFILSSKKLLLSDSGFYLCAWSGTGTEAFFGQGTRLTVV.

V and J are TRBV5-6 and TRBJ1-5; no reliable D call. The CDR3 contains 15 residues. Germline V gene data show CDR1 as SGHDT and CDR2 as YYEEEE. V was trimmed by 4 bases and J by 0 bases, leaving 11 bases between them. The CDR3 region has the DNA TGTGCCAGCAGCGAGATGGGCCTTAGCAATCAGCCCCAGCATTTT. Translation gives CASSEMGLSNQPQHF.

This clone showed up just once. The rearrangement links TRBV12-3 or TRBV12-4 to TRBJ1-2, with D tentatively TRBD1 (6 bases). Trimming took off 6 bases at V and 4 bases at J, with 9 bases between the two ends. The CDR3 loop spans 12 amino acids. The DNA of the CDR3 is TGTGCCAGCAGCGAACAGGGCTATGGCTACACCTTC. Its translation is CASSEQGYGYTF.

This clone occurred a few times. The chain joins TRBV7-9 to TRBJ1-1; D unresolved. This CDR3 region has 12 residues. V lost 1 base and J 9 bases, leaving 9 bases between the germline ends. Germline values: CDR1 SEHNR, CDR2 FQNEAQ (reference sequence). CDR3 in amino acids: CASSLDVRQAFF. The CDR3 nucleotides read TGTGCCAGCAGCTTAGATGTGAGGCAAGCTTTCTTT.

This rearrangement joins TRBV7-9 to TRBJ1-5; 7 bases line up with TRBD1. CDR3 length: 14 residues. J gave up 6 bases and V 1 base, and 3 bases lay outside the gene matches. Per germline, CDR1 SEHNR and CDR2 FQNEAQ (reference sequence). The CDR3 here is CASSLGQGGQPQHF. In DNA form, the CDR3 reads TGTGCCAGCAGCTTAGGACAGGGAGGTCAGCCCCAGCATTTT.

The chain links TRBV4-3 to TRBJ2-1; D unclear. Germline loops: CDR1 LGHNA, CDR2 YSLEER. Between the trimmed V and J ends, which lost 1 base and 6 bases, there was a span of 16 bases. The CDR3 spans 16 residues. This CDR3 is CASSQGSTPRVNEQFF. CDR3 DNA sequence: TGCGCCAGCAGCCAAGGGTCCACCCCCCGGGTCAATGAGCAGTTCTTC.

The chain employs TRBV6-1 and TRBJ1-2; possible D gene TRBD1, 6 bases. The CDR3 contains 13 residues. The V gene's germline CDR1 is MNHNS and CDR2 SASEGT. Between the trimmed V and J ends, which lost 3 bases and 11 bases, there was a span of 16 bases. CDR3 in amino acids: CASSEGQGTAYTF. The DNA of the CDR3 is TGTGCCAGCAGTGAGGGGCAGGGGACCGCGTACACCTTC.

V gene TRBV3-1 (or the pseudogene TRBV3-2) combines with J gene TRBJ2-7; 7 nucleotides agree with TRBD2. Germline lookup yields CDR1 LGHDT and CDR2 YNNKEL (reference sequence). Unmatched junction bases numbered 2, after V lost 2 bases and J lost 4 bases. The CDR3 contains 13 residues. The CDR3 region has the DNA TGTGCCAGCAGCCAACGGGGGGTTTACGAGCAGTACTTC. Translating it yields CASSQRGVYEQYF.

This clone occurred many times. The chain links TRBV2 to TRBJ2-1, with TRBD2 as a possible D gene (5 bases). Germline CDR1 reads SNHLY; CDR2 reads FYNNEI. The CDR3 spans 16 residues. V lost 7 bases and J lost 5, with 21 bases in between. CDR3 coding DNA: TGTGCCAGCAACCCAGCGGAGAACGACCTAAACAATGAGCAGTTCTTC. Its translation: CASNPAENDLNNEQFF.

This rearrangement joins TRBV5-1 to TRBJ2-5; 8 bases line up with TRBD1. This CDR3 is 15 amino acids long. The germline V gene encodes CDR1 SGHRS and CDR2 YFSETQ. V lost 4 bases to trimming and J lost 2 bases; unmatched junction nucleotides: 7. The CDR3 DNA reads as TGCGCCAGCAGCCAGACAGGGGACTCACAAGAGACCCAGTACTTC. Residues: CASSQTGDSQETQYF.

This clone was recorded a few times. The rearrangement links TRBV28 to TRBJ1-6, with D perhaps matching TRBD1 (5 bases). Trimming took 7 bases from V and 6 from J, leaving 16 bases between them. The germline V gene has CDR1 MDHEN and CDR2 SYDVKM. This CDR3 region has 15 residues. Written as DNA, the CDR3 is TGTGCCAGCAACTTAGGGAGGGGATCTAATTCACCCCTCCACTTT. Its translation is CASNLGRGSNSPLHF.